What follows describes a single T cell receptor (beta chain). This entry comes from a study of preoperative IRX-2 immunotherapy in early breast cancer. Documented treatment: preoperative locoregional IRX-2 cytokine immunotherapy. Samples came from a phase Ib trial of preoperative locoregional IRX-2 cytokine immunotherapy. V was clipped by 6 bases and J by 4 bases, with 15 bases between them. The CDR3 spans 15 residues. Germline CDR1 and CDR2: MNHGY and SAAAGT. Using immunoSEQ multiplex PCR, the repertoire was profiled, and TCRdb retains in-frame clones only, with some absent. The sample contains 25,000 to 30,000 clones, around 79% of which appear only once.

The chain carries TRBV6-8 and TRBJ2-2; TRBD1 might be the D (5 bases). This clonotype was obtained from a human donor with breast cancer. This material consisted of lymph node tissue, taken after IRX-2 immunotherapy. CDR3 sequence (DNA): TGTGCCAGCAGACTCGACTGGGGCGGCACCGGGGAGCTGTTTTTT. Protein sequence: CASRLDWGGTGELFF.